This is a list of T cell receptor beta chains from one sample in a study of cytomegalovirus exposure and HLA in healthy donors. Sequencing was performed with immunoSEQ multiplex PCR; in TCRdb, only in-frame clones are kept and a portion is missing. Of about 150,000 clones listed, approximately 70% are singletons. The sequenced sample consisted of PBMCs. The receptors shown here come from a human donor in good health. Each CDR3 is given without its conserved first and last residue. A D gene is named only where the DNA matches it firmly.

j_gene	v_gene	d_gene	CDR3aa
TRBJ2-1	TRBV10-3	-	AISDRGRAYNEQF
TRBJ2-1	TRBV11-2	-	ASSLAGTNEQF
TRBJ2-1	TRBV29-1	TRBD2	SVPSGSNEQF
TRBJ2-7	TRBV11-3	-	ASSWDTNYEQY
TRBJ2-7	TRBV5-1	TRBD2	ASSSRLAGIYEQY
TRBJ2-7	TRBV7-9	TRBD1	ASSSLTGDLYEQY
TRBJ1-5	TRBV4-2	-	ASSPWWQGWGNQPQH
TRBJ1-5	TRBV28	TRBD1	ASSIDRGRQPQH
TRBJ2-5	TRBV19	TRBD1	ASSILSGQGVRETQY
TRBJ2-1	TRBV20-1	TRBD2	SARGGDEQF
TRBJ1-5	TRBV7-8	-	ASKTDNSNQPQH
TRBJ2-3	TRBV27	-	ASSFLRTDTQY
TRBJ2-3	TRBV9	-	ASSVVAGAGDTQY
TRBJ1-4	TRBV4-2	-	ASSQEEVYGGRGVNEKLF
TRBJ2-7	TRBV28	-	ASSPAGNNEQY
TRBJ2-5	TRBV7-2	TRBD2	ASSVGTSVETQY
TRBJ1-5	TRBV19	TRBD1	ASSRTGGQPQH
TRBJ2-1	TRBV7-6	TRBD2	ASSPGLAARVGYNEQF
TRBJ2-1	TRBV6-5	-	ASSERGGSNEQF
TRBJ1-1	TRBV5-1	-	ASSFVGAMNTEAF
TRBJ2-7	TRBV28	-	ASSSLGWEASYEQY
TRBJ1-2	TRBV20-1	-	SARSYGYT
TRBJ2-5	TRBV11-3	-	ASSSRETQY
-	TRBV11-2	TRBD1	ASSFDRESSYEQY
TRBJ2-7	TRBV6-5	-	ASSYIGGNEQY
TRBJ2-4	TRBV1	-	TSSPQGEDIQY
TRBJ2-7	TRBV7-2	-	ASSSRVIGEQY
TRBJ2-5	TRBV2	TRBD2	ASRGGSSETQY
TRBJ2-7	TRBV11-2	-	ASSLSESSYEQY
TRBJ1-1	TRBV6-1	-	ASSLQSLDTEAF
TRBJ2-1	TRBV28	TRBD2	ASSLGGSGSTDYNEQF
TRBJ2-3	TRBV5-1	TRBD2	ASSFGGLAGAGDTQY
TRBJ2-5	TRBV28	TRBD1	ASSLGQGVRETQY
TRBJ2-5	TRBV5-1	TRBD1	ASSLARDRVETQY
TRBJ1-4	TRBV7-2	-	ASSLGPEKLF
TRBJ1-2	TRBV6-1	-	ASSGRGSSPYGYT
TRBJ1-3	TRBV27	-	ASSSLQGPPGNTIY
TRBJ1-1	TRBV2	-	ASRLEKLNTEAF
TRBJ1-3	TRBV7-8	-	ASSLVPLRSVDSGNTIY
TRBJ2-7	TRBV19	TRBD2	ASSRVGLAGAASYEQY